This T cell receptor (beta chain) is from a study of T cell repertoires in cytomegalovirus infection. Across the study: CMV infection together with matching HLA type was indicated by public TCR beta signatures. Study outcomes and limitations: Identification of carriers of CMV plus the relevant HLA was performed using cumulative public TCR beta family frequency.

Germline loops: CDR1 SEHNR, CDR2 FQNEAQ (reference sequence). The CDR3 runs to 12 residues. Losses at the gene ends were 5 bases for V and 11 bases for J; bases not matched to a gene: 6. Comment on this clonotype: Antigen: not known.

From the reads, TCRdb called clonotypes with MiXCR, one entry per CDR3 protein. The table has approximately 990,000 distinct CDR3 sequences, approximately 31% seen once; the top ten hold over 10%. The TCR was taken from a human donor in good health (CMV status not recorded). Some clones in this sample may be carry-over from other donors' samples. The gene calls are TRBV7-9 and TRBJ1-1, with 9 nucleotides matching TRBD1. Here the sequenced sample was cultured CD8+ T cells from PBMCs, taken from culture after CMV antigen stimulation. The CDR3 nucleotides read TGTGCCAGCAGCATGCCGGGACAGGGCGCTTTCTTT. Protein: CASSMPGQGAFF. The variable domain in full, with the rest retrieved from reference TRBV7-9 and TRBJ1-1, is DTGVSQNPRHKITKRGQNVTFRCDPISEHNRLYWYRQTLGQGPEFLTYFQNEAQLEKSRLLSDRFSAERPKGSFSTLEIQRTEQGDSAMYLCASSMPGQGAFFGQGTRLTVV.